This T cell receptor (beta chain) was recovered during a study of early T cells in non-severe SARS-CoV-2 infection. Study-level background: Whole-blood bulk RNA, unsorted, was sequenced, and chains were unpaired.

This clonotype was counted only a few times. The junction had 15 bases not matched to a gene; V was cut back by 2 bases and J by 5 bases. This CDR3 has 18 residues. Germline assignment: CDR1 SGHTA and CDR2 FQGNSA. Attachment of unique molecular identifiers to individual cDNA molecules was performed. Using its own MiXCR run on the 5' RACE reads, TCRdb lists one record per CDR3 protein. The table includes over 85,000 distinct CDR3 sequences, approximately 12% detected once. This sequence originates from an adult who was a healthcare worker with PCR-confirmed SARS-CoV-2 infection or an uninfected control (not recorded which). The sequences come from whole blood, collected at baseline. V and J are TRBV7-2 and TRBJ2-5, with 9 nucleotides matching TRBD1. The CDR3 bases are TGTGCCAGCAGCTTATTTGCCCAACAGGGGGCTATTAGGGAGACCCAGTACTTC. Amino acids: CASSLFAQQGAIRETQYF.